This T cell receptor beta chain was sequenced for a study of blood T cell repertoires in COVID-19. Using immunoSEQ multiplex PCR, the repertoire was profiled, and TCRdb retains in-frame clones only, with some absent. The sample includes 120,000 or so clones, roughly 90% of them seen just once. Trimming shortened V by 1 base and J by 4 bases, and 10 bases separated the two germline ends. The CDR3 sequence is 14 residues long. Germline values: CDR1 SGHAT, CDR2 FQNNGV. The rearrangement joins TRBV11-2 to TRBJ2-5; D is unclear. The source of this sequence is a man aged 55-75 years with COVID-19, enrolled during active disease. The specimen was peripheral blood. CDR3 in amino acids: CASSLVGGTETQYF. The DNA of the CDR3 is TGTGCCAGCAGCTTAGTCGGCGGAACAGAGACCCAGTACTTC.